Below are 2 T cell receptor beta chains sequenced from a single sample in a study of T-cell memory formation after mild COVID-19. Each CDR3 protein is one row after TCRdb ran MiXCR on the 5' RACE reads. The top ten clones hold about 22% of a sample with roughly 370,000 distinct CDR3 sequences, approximately 15% of them seen once. Sequenced input: PBMCs or a T cell subset sorted from them (not recorded which). Receptor source: a man aged 18 to 29 who had mild COVID-19 (a few samples of this study predate the infection). Cell type and time point are not known.

This clonotype was counted between two and nine times. The rearrangement joins TRBV27 to TRBJ1-1; a possible D gene is TRBD1 (6 bases). Looked up from germline, CDR1 is MNHEY and CDR2 is SMNVEV (reference sequence). The CDR3 is made up of 14 amino acids. The ends were cut back, 5 bases at V and 1 base at J, with 11 bases in the middle. In DNA form, the CDR3 reads TGTGCCAGCAGTCACGGGACACCGAACACTGAAGCTTTCTTT. This codes for CASSHGTPNTEAFF.

This clonotype came up a few times. V gene TRBV6-2 or TRBV6-3 combines with J gene TRBJ2-1, with TRBD2 matching over 7 bases. Germline loops: CDR1 MNHEY, CDR2 SVGEGT. Losses at the gene ends were 8 bases for V and 12 bases for J; bases not matched to a gene: 10. This CDR3 is 12 amino acids long. In DNA form, the CDR3 reads TGTGCCAGCCGGCTAGCGGCCGGTTGGCAGTTCTTC. Its protein is CASRLAAGWQFF.